The rows below give T cell receptor beta chains drawn from one sample of a study of blood T cell repertoires in COVID-19. Sequencing used immunoSEQ multiplex PCR; TCRdb keeps in-frame clones, though not all of them. The sample yields under 45,000 clones, roughly 90% seen once. The sample comprised peripheral blood. All receptors derive from a man aged 55 to 70 with active or convalescent COVID-19. CDR3s include the opening cysteine and the closing phenylalanine or tryptophan. Fields, in order: CDR3 protein, CDR3 DNA, clone size, J gene, D gene, V gene. A D gene is named only where the DNA matches it firmly. A row's size may be missing; if present it is once, few, many or a size class.

CASSLVPGGNSPLHF,TGTGCCAGCAGCTTAGTGCCAGGGGGGAATTCACCCCTCCACTTT,.,TRBJ1-6,TRBD1,TRBV7-2
CASSPYRGHLTNYGYTF,TGTGCCAGCAGCCCTTACAGGGGACACCTCACTAACTATGGCTACACCTTC,.,TRBJ1-2,TRBD1,TRBV3-1/TRBV3-2
CAWMSGVNTEAFF,TGTGCCTGGATGAGCGGCGTGAACACTGAAGCTTTCTTT,.,TRBJ1-1,.,TRBV30
CASSLASPRGSTEAFF,TGCGCCAGCAGCTTGGCATCCCCCCGGGGGAGCACTGAAGCTTTCTTT,.,TRBJ1-1,.,TRBV5-1
CASSQDLAGLAGTDTQYF,TGCGCCAGCAGCCAAGATTTAGCCGGACTAGCGGGCACAGATACGCAGTATTTT,.,TRBJ2-3,TRBD2,TRBV4-3
CASSEVAGINEKLFF,TGTGCCAGCAGTGAAGTGGCAGGGATTAATGAAAAACTGTTTTTT,.,TRBJ1-4,.,TRBV6-1
CASSGRGLGYGYTF,TGTGCCAGCAGTGGGCGGGGCTTAGGGTATGGCTACACCTTC,.,TRBJ1-2,.,TRBV2
CASNPDRVVTEAFF,TGTGCCAGCAACCCGGACAGGGTTGTAACTGAAGCTTTCTTT,.,TRBJ1-1,TRBD1,TRBV6-2/TRBV6-3
CASSFVSASTGELFF,TGTGCCAGCAGCTTCGTGTCAGCGTCCACCGGGGAGCTGTTTTTT,.,TRBJ2-2,.,TRBV7-2
CASSQWGGSNTEAFF,TGTGCCAGCAGTCAGTGGGGGGGATCGAACACTGAAGCTTTCTTT,.,TRBJ1-1,.,TRBV7-3
CASTQDSEGYEQFF,TGTGCCAGCACCCAGGACTCGGAGGGGTATGAGCAGTTCTTC,.,TRBJ2-1,.,TRBV7-9
CASSYSNQGAYEQYF,TGTGCCAGCAGTTACTCGAACCAGGGGGCCTACGAGCAGTACTTC,.,TRBJ2-7,TRBD1,TRBV6-5
CASSVQGMEYGYTF,TGTGCCAGCAGTGTTCAGGGGATGGAGTATGGCTACACCTTC,.,TRBJ1-2,.,TRBV2
CASSFDRASSYEQYF,TGTGCCAGCAGTTTTGACAGGGCTAGCTCCTACGAGCAGTACTTC,.,TRBJ2-7,TRBD1,TRBV28
CASSLKGGLAGDEQFF,TGTGCCAGCAGCTTGAAGGGGGGACTAGCGGGAGATGAGCAGTTCTTC,.,TRBJ2-1,TRBD2,TRBV5-6
CAISPSFDEQFF,TGTGCCATCAGCCCTAGTTTCGATGAGCAGTTCTTC,.,TRBJ2-1,.,TRBV10-3
CASSFRGGDTEAFF,TGTGCCAGCAGCTTTCGCGGGGGCGACACTGAAGCTTTCTTT,.,TRBJ1-1,.,TRBV7-9
CASSLGRQSSYEQYF,TGTGCCAGCAGCTTAGGCCGACAGAGCTCCTACGAGCAGTACTTC,.,TRBJ2-7,.,TRBV13
CASRRGPTSGSSDTQYF,TGTGCCAGCAGGAGGGGGCCGACTAGCGGGAGCTCAGATACGCAGTATTTT,.,TRBJ2-3,TRBD2,TRBV2
CASSLSFRGLDEQYF,TGTGCCAGCAGTTTATCGTTCAGGGGGCTTGACGAGCAGTACTTC,once,TRBJ2-7,TRBD1,TRBV27
CASSEQGSGNTIYF,TGCGCCAGCAGCGAACAGGGATCTGGAAACACCATATATTTT,.,TRBJ1-3,.,TRBV5-1
CASSVGQGVGTEAFF,TGTGCCAGCAGCGTGGGACAGGGAGTCGGGACTGAAGCTTTCTTT,.,TRBJ1-1,TRBD1,TRBV9
CASSPTGVLAKNIQYF,TGTGCCAGCAGCCCGACAGGGGTACTAGCCAAAAACATTCAGTACTTC,.,TRBJ2-4,TRBD1,TRBV28
CSGQRGLARSYEQFF,TGCAGCGGCCAAAGGGGACTAGCGAGGAGTTATGAGCAGTTCTTC,.,TRBJ2-1,TRBD2,TRBV29-1
CASSSRYRNTEAFF,TGTGCCAGCAGCTCACGCTATAGGAACACTGAAGCTTTCTTT,.,TRBJ1-1,.,TRBV3-1/TRBV3-2
CASSSSGQGRETQYF,TGCGCTAGCAGCTCTTCGGGACAGGGGAGAGAGACCCAGTACTTC,.,TRBJ2-5,TRBD1,TRBV5-1
CASSTGLAGGYEQYF,TGTGCCAGTAGTACCGGACTAGCGGGGGGATACGAGCAGTACTTC,.,TRBJ2-7,TRBD2,TRBV19
CASSTPGGSPYEQYF,TGTGCCAGCAGTACTCCAGGGGGGTCACCCTACGAGCAGTACTTC,.,TRBJ2-7,.,TRBV28
CASSLAGVFETQYF,TGTGCCAGCAGCTTAGCGGGGGTGTTTGAGACCCAGTACTTC,once,TRBJ2-5,.,TRBV11-2
CASSQDWRGQSYEQYF,TGTGCCAGCAGCCAAGATTGGCGGGGGCAGTCCTACGAGCAGTACTTC,.,TRBJ2-7,.,TRBV3-1/TRBV3-2
CASSFRITHFNSPLHF,TGTGCCAGCAGTTTCAGGATCACTCATTTTAATTCACCCCTCCACTTT,.,TRBJ1-6,.,TRBV27
CASSLGGGTRGGELFF,TGTGCCAGCAGCTTAGGGGGAGGGACTAGGGGCGGGGAGCTGTTTTTT,once,TRBJ2-2,TRBD2,TRBV7-2
CASSQDYRDLTTGELFF,TGCGCCAGCAGCCAAGATTACCGGGACTTAACCACCGGGGAGCTGTTTTTT,.,TRBJ2-2,.,TRBV4-3
CASSLRGGGNTEAFF,TGTGCCAGCAGTTTACGCGGGGGCGGGAACACTGAAGCTTTCTTT,.,TRBJ1-1,.,TRBV28
CASSLESRNTEAFF,TGCGCCAGCAGCTTGGAGTCGAGGAACACTGAAGCTTTCTTT,.,TRBJ1-1,.,TRBV5-1
CASSSGTGGYEQYF,TGTGCCAGCAGTTCCGGGACAGGGGGCTACGAGCAGTACTTC,.,TRBJ2-7,TRBD1,TRBV6-6
CASSPAQGVHGYTF,TGTGCCAGCTCCCCCGCGCAGGGCGTTCACGGCTACACCTTC,.,TRBJ1-2,.,TRBV18
CASSFYGQGIGGGYTF,TGCGCCAGCAGCTTTTACGGACAGGGCATAGGTGGGGGCTACACCTTC,.,TRBJ1-2,TRBD1,TRBV5-1
CASSLTRQGRGNSPLHF,TGTGCCAGTAGTCTTACGCGACAGGGTAGGGGTAATTCACCCCTCCACTTT,few,TRBJ1-6,TRBD1,TRBV19
CASSGAGLAGNEQFF,TGTGCCAGCAGTGGGGCGGGACTAGCGGGCAATGAGCAGTTCTTC,.,TRBJ2-1,TRBD2,TRBV25-1
CASSIDRAGPQHF,TGCGCCAGCAGCATCGACCGTGCGGGGCCCCAGCATTTT,.,TRBJ1-5,.,TRBV5-1
CASSSSPGQVYGYTF,TGTGCCAGCAGTTCTTCTCCGGGACAGGTCTATGGCTACACCTTC,.,TRBJ1-2,TRBD1,TRBV28
CASSVAPGGVYGYTF,TGTGCCAGCAGCGTAGCTCCAGGGGGCGTCTATGGCTACACCTTC,.,TRBJ1-2,TRBD1,TRBV9
CASSPNAGSNSPLHF,TGCGCCAGCAGCCCGAATGCGGGGTCGAATTCACCCCTCCACTTT,.,TRBJ1-6,.,TRBV4-1
CSVTGTILYNEQFF,TGCAGTGTTACCGGGACTATCCTATACAATGAGCAGTTCTTC,.,TRBJ2-1,TRBD2,TRBV29-1
CASSESLAGDTQYF,TGCGCCAGCAGTGAATCGCTAGCGGGGGATACGCAGTATTTT,.,TRBJ2-3,TRBD2,TRBV10-2
CASSLGQASYEQYF,TGCGCCAGCAGCTTAGGACAGGCCTCTTACGAGCAGTACTTC,.,TRBJ2-7,TRBD1,TRBV5-1
CAWSEAGGYEQYF,TGTGCCTGGAGTGAGGCAGGGGGATACGAGCAGTACTTC,.,TRBJ2-7,TRBD1,TRBV30
CASSRTGAFNTEAFF,TGTGCCAGCAGCCGAACAGGGGCTTTCAACACTGAAGCTTTCTTT,.,TRBJ1-1,TRBD1,TRBV14
CASSRRRLSSYEQYF,TGTGCCAGCAGCCGCAGAAGATTAAGCTCCTACGAGCAGTACTTC,.,TRBJ2-7,.,TRBV6-5
CASSLRQGGRDTQYF,TGTGCCAGCAGCTTACGGCAGGGGGGCAGAGATACGCAGTATTTT,.,TRBJ2-3,.,TRBV11-3
CASSIAPFAGGGTDTQYF,TGTGCCAGTAGTATAGCCCCCTTTGCGGGGGGTGGCACAGATACGCAGTATTTT,.,TRBJ2-3,TRBD2,TRBV19
CASRTSGGASNYGYTF,TGTGCCAGCAGGACCTCAGGGGGCGCGTCAAACTATGGCTACACCTTC,.,TRBJ1-2,TRBD1,TRBV28
CASSPPQALNTEAFF,TGTGCCAGCTCACCACCGCAGGCCCTGAACACTGAAGCTTTCTTT,.,TRBJ1-1,.,TRBV18
CASSSGLAGSRGEQYF,TGTGCCAGCAGTTCCGGACTAGCGGGGAGTAGGGGCGAGCAGTACTTC,.,TRBJ2-7,TRBD2,TRBV27
CASSYPTGGSVETQYF,TGTGCCAGCAGTTACCCTACAGGGGGTTCAGTAGAGACCCAGTACTTC,.,TRBJ2-5,TRBD1,TRBV6-5
CASSPGGATNEKLFF,TGTGCCAGCAGTCCCGGGGGAGCTACTAATGAAAAACTGTTTTTT,.,TRBJ1-4,.,TRBV27
CASSVLDRGLAVAQYF,TGTGCCAGCAGTGTCCTAGACAGGGGACTAGCTGTGGCCCAGTACTTC,.,TRBJ2-5,.,TRBV25-1
CASSQRQAGTDTQYF,TGTGCCAGCAGCCAGAGACAGGCGGGCACAGATACGCAGTATTTT,.,TRBJ2-3,.,TRBV7-6
CATTGGSNQPQHF,TGTGCCACTACAGGGGGTAGCAATCAGCCCCAGCATTTT,once,TRBJ1-5,TRBD1,TRBV28